This paragraph reports one TCR beta chain. The data derive from a study of beta chain features in type 1 diabetes. The CDR3 covers 13 residues. Germline V lookup: CDR1 SQVTM, CDR2 ANQGSEA. V lost 4 bases and J 5 bases, leaving 14 bases between the germline ends. The study reverse transcribed the entire isolated RNA, so it sequenced expressed TCRB transcripts. The repertoire was sequenced with immunoSEQ multiplex PCR; TCRdb's copy has only in-frame clones and lacks some. The sample includes about 290,000 clones, around 7.3% of them seen just once. Material: central memory CD4+ T cells from blood. The sequence came from a woman between 18 and 29 years old in good health. The genes are TRBV29-1 and TRBJ1-1, with D possibly matching TRBD1 (5 bases). The CDR3 nucleotides are TGCAGCGTTGCAAGGGACCGAGGGACTGAAGCTTTCTTT. Its translation: CSVARDRGTEAFF.